These 10 T cell receptor beta chains came from one sample sequenced in a study of OX40 agonist ivuxolimab in advanced cancers. Libraries were prepared by immunoSEQ multiplex PCR; TCRdb keeps only in-frame clonotypes and omits some of them. The sample shows around 67,000 clones, about 84% of them seen only once. The input for sequencing was CD4+ or CD8+ T cells sorted from blood, taken in a trial of the OX40 agonist ivuxolimab. All receptors come from an adult with an advanced solid tumor such as melanoma, head and neck, liver or kidney cancer.

This chain uses TRBV9 with TRBJ2-5, with 8 nucleotides matching TRBD1. CDR3 length: 15 residues. Germline V lookup: CDR1 SGDLS, CDR2 YYNGEE. Losses at the gene ends were 0 bases for V and 5 bases for J; bases not matched to a gene: 6. The CDR3 here is CASSVGTGSSETQYF. Written as DNA, the CDR3 is TGTGCCAGCAGCGTAGGGACAGGGTCATCGGAGACCCAGTACTTC.

The chain has TRBV7-9 and TRBJ1-5; D possibly corresponds to TRBD1 (5 bases). The CDR3 extends over 16 amino acids. Trimming cost V 5 bases and J 5 bases, with 19 bases left between them. CDR1 and CDR2 (germline): SEHNR, FQNEAQ (reference sequence). The CDR3 sequence is CASSPPQVRDHQPQHF. DNA for the CDR3: TGTGCCAGCAGCCCCCCCCAGGTCAGGGACCATCAGCCCCAGCATTTT.

The chain has TRBV5-1 and TRBJ2-5; 8 bases are a match to TRBD2. CDR1 SGHRS and CDR2 YFSETQ come from the germline V gene. Unmatched junction bases numbered 5, after V lost 2 bases and J lost 5 bases. This CDR3 has 14 residues. This chain's CDR3 is CASSFGGAGETQYF. The CDR3 region has the DNA TGCGCCAGCAGCTTCGGGGGGGCCGGGGAGACCCAGTACTTC. The whole variable domain, filled in from reference TRBV5-1 and TRBJ2-5, reads KAGVTQTPRYLIKTRGQQVTLSCSPISGHRSVSWYQQTPGQGLQFLFEYFSETQRNKGNFPGRFSGRQFSNSRSEMNVSTLELGDSALYLCASSFGGAGETQYFGPGTRLLVL.

The rearrangement joins TRBV5-1 to TRBJ1-1, with a possible D match to TRBD1 (5 bases). Deletions cut 3 bases from V and 5 bases from J, with 17 bases between. This CDR3 has 15 residues. Germline CDR1 reads SGHRS; CDR2 reads YFSETQ. The CDR3 is CASSSGRGMATEAFF. In nucleotides, the CDR3 is TGCGCCAGCAGCTCCGGGAGGGGTATGGCGACTGAAGCTTTCTTT. The full variable domain, completed using reference TRBV5-1 and TRBJ1-1, is KAGVTQTPRYLIKTRGQQVTLSCSPISGHRSVSWYQQTPGQGLQFLFEYFSETQRNKGNFPGRFSGRQFSNSRSEMNVSTLELGDSALYLCASSSGRGMATEAFFGQGTRLTVV.

In its sample, this clone was seen once. The chain has TRBV13 and TRBJ2-1; D may match TRBD1 or TRBD2 (5 bases each). The CDR3 runs to 17 residues. Germline assignment: CDR1 PRHDT and CDR2 FYEKMQ (reference sequence). The ends were cut back, 0 bases at V and 5 bases at J, with 17 bases in the middle. The CDR3 bases are TGTGCCAGCAGCTTAGGCTGGCAGCCGAGGGGTAACAATGAGCAGTTCTTC. This encodes CASSLGWQPRGNNEQFF.

The J gene is TRBJ2-5, the V gene TRBV5-5; D tentatively fits TRBD1 or TRBD2 (5 bases each). CDR3 size: 14 residues. V was cut by 4 bases and J by 1 base, with 11 bases left in between. CDR1 is SGHKS and CDR2 is YYEKEE in the germline V gene (reference sequence). The CDR3 DNA follows: TGTGCCAGCAGCCCTGTGGGGGTCCAAGAGACCCAGTACTTC. It encodes CASSPVGVQETQYF.

This clone was recorded a few times. This chain links TRBV4-1 with TRBJ2-3, with D unresolved. This CDR3 has 14 amino acids. CDR1 is MGHRA and CDR2 is YSYEKL in the germline V gene. V was shortened by 1 base and J by 4 bases, with 9 bases between the two germline ends. Here the CDR3 reads CASSQGIIADTQYF. The CDR3 DNA is TGCGCCAGCAGCCAAGGGATCATAGCAGATACGCAGTATTTT.

The chain combines TRBV21-1 with TRBJ2-5; TRBD2 was called by the table and not checked on the DNA. The end of the DNA aligns better with TRBJ2-7, so the J call may be wrong. TRBV21-1 is deemed a pseudogene. The CDR3 is made up of 21 amino acids. The CDR3 protein is CASSKGVSGLAGVYGSYEQYF. CDR3 nucleotides: TGTGCCAGCAGCAAAGGGGTTAGTGGACTAGCGGGCGTCTATGGCTCCTACGAGCAGTACTTC.

In regard to this clone: The same CDR3 is also encoded by other DNA sequences in this sample. The rearrangement joins TRBV4-1 to TRBJ2-3, with D unclear. The length of the CDR3 is 13 residues. From germline, CDR1 is MGHRA and CDR2 YSYEKL. The ends were cut back, 1 base at V and 6 bases at J, with 8 bases in the middle. CDR3 in amino acids: CASSQGLGDTQYF. CDR3 DNA sequence: TGCGCCAGCAGCCAAGGGCTGGGTGATACGCAGTATTTT.

This rearrangement joins TRBV5-4 to TRBJ2-2; D unclear. V gave up 0 bases and J gave up 7 bases, with 19 bases separating them. Germline assignment: CDR1 SGHNT and CDR2 YYREEE (reference sequence). The CDR3 runs 17 residues. The CDR3 is CASSLAMNPQKVGELFF. DNA of the CDR3: TGTGCCAGCAGCTTGGCAATGAACCCCCAGAAAGTCGGGGAGCTGTTTTTT. Full variable domain (outside the CDR3, taken from reference TRBV5-4 and TRBJ2-2): ETGVTQSPTHLIKTRGQQVTLRCSSQSGHNTVSWYQQALGQGPQFIFQYYREEENGRGNFPPRFSGLQFPNYSSELNVNALELDDSALYLCASSLAMNPQKVGELFFGEGSRLTVL.